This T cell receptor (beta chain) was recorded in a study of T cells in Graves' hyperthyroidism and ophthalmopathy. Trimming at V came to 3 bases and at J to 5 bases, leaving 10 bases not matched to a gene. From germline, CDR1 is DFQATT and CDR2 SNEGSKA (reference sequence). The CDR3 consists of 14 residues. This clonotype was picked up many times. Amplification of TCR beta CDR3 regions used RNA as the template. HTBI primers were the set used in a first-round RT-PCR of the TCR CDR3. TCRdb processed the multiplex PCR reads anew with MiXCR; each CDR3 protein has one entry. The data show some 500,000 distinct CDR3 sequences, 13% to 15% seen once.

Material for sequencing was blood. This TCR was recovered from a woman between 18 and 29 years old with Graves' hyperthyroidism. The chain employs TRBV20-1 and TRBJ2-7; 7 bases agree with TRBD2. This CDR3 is CSASMGGDRNEQYV. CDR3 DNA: TGCAGTGCTAGTATGGGAGGGGATCGCAACGAGCAGTACGTC.